This is a list of T cell receptor beta chains from one sample in a study of OX40 agonist ivuxolimab in advanced cancers. Sequenced by immunoSEQ multiplex PCR; TCRdb stores in-frame clones only, minus some. Of roughly 48,000 clones listed, about 88% are singletons. The sample consisted of CD4+ or CD8+ T cells sorted from blood, taken in a trial of the OX40 agonist ivuxolimab. The receptors were gathered from an adult with an advanced solid tumor such as melanoma, head and neck, liver or kidney cancer. The CDR3 runs from the conserved cysteine through the conserved F or W. The D gene is left open where the match is weak. Rows may omit the clone size; those that give it use once, few, many or a size class.

V gene,clone size,J gene,D gene,CDR3 length,CDR3 DNA,CDR3 protein
TRBV28,-,TRBJ2-5,TRBD2,14,TGTGCCAGCAGTCTTAGCGGGGCCCAAGAGACCCAGTACTTC,CASSLSGAQETQYF
TRBV28,-,TRBJ2-1,TRBD2,16,TGTGCCAGCACCCCCGGACTAGCGGGAGTAACTAATGAGCAGTTCTTC,CASTPGLAGVTNEQFF
TRBV19,-,TRBJ2-3,-,12,TGTGCCAGTACCCCGGGCATCGGGACGCAGTATTTT,CASTPGIGTQYF
TRBV27,-,TRBJ2-2,-,15,TGTGCCAGCAGTTTCTCCCCAGCGAACACCGGGGAGCTGTTTTTT,CASSFSPANTGELFF
TRBV28,-,TRBJ1-2,-,13,TGTGCCATTGCGGCGAGGAGCCCCTATGGCTACACCTTC,CAIAARSPYGYTF
TRBV29-1,-,TRBJ2-3,-,14,TGCAGCGTTGAAGATCCCAGGGGTACAGATACGCAGTATTTT,CSVEDPRGTDTQYF
TRBV2,-,TRBJ1-2,TRBD1,15,TGTGCCAGCAGTGAAAGGACAGGGGGCGCGTCGGGCTACACCTTC,CASSERTGGASGYTF
TRBV7-9,-,TRBJ2-5,TRBD2,16,TGTGCCAGCAGCTCCCCCAGCGGGAGGGGTAGGGAGACCCAGTACTTC,CASSSPSGRGRETQYF
TRBV12-1,-,TRBJ2-6,-,18,TGTGCCAGCAGCTCGTGCGATGTAGGACAAAGTCGGGCCAACGTCCTGACTTTC,CASSSCDVGQSRANVLTF
TRBV6-4,-,TRBJ1-2,-,14,TGTGCCAGCAGTGGAATAGCAGGGGTGGGAGGCTACACCTTC,CASSGIAGVGGYTF
TRBV11-2,-,TRBJ2-5,-,15,TGTGCCAGCAGCTCGACTCGGGGGTTACAAGAGACCCAGTACTTC,CASSSTRGLQETQYF
TRBV28,-,TRBJ1-2,-,12,TGTGCCAGCACTGATGGCAGGTTTGGCTACACCTTC,CASTDGRFGYTF
TRBV9,-,TRBJ2-7,-,16,TGTGCCAGCAGCGTAGGCCCGAACCCAAGCTCCTACGAGCAGTACTTC,CASSVGPNPSSYEQYF
TRBV27,-,TRBJ2-7,TRBD2,14,TGTGCCAGCAGTCCAGTAGCGGGGTACTACGAGCAGTACTTC,CASSPVAGYYEQYF
TRBV11-2,-,TRBJ2-5,-,13,TGTGCCAGCAGCTTCTTACTCCAAGAGACCCAGTACTTC,CASSFLLQETQYF
TRBV5-1,-,TRBJ2-1,TRBD2,19,TGCGCCAGCAGCTTGTACCCCGGACTAGCGGGCCCCTCGGACAATGAGCAGTTCTTC,CASSLYPGLAGPSDNEQFF
TRBV5-4,-,TRBJ1-3,-,15,TGTGCCAGCAGCTTACAGGCCGCCTCTGGAAACACCATATATTTT,CASSLQAASGNTIYF
TRBV2,-,TRBJ2-7,TRBD1,15,TGTGCCAGCAGTGGAGGGGGACAGGGAGGGACGGAGCAGTACTTC,CASSGGGQGGTEQYF
TRBV27,-,TRBJ1-2,TRBD1,14,TGTGCCAGCAGTTCCGGGACAGGGACTTATGGCTACACCTTC,CASSSGTGTYGYTF
TRBV5-1,-,TRBJ2-7,TRBD1,15,TGCGCCAGCAGCTCTGGGGGGACAGGGGGCCACGAGCAGTACTTC,CASSSGGTGGHEQYF
TRBV5-5,-,TRBJ2-5,-,16,TGTGCCAGCAGCCGAAGACCAGGGGCGGGGCAAGAGACCCAGTACTTC,CASSRRPGAGQETQYF
TRBV6-6,-,TRBJ2-7,-,13,TGTGCCAGCCTGGGGGGCGGTACCTACGAGCAGTACTTC,CASLGGGTYEQYF
TRBV19,-,TRBJ2-3,-,15,TGTGCCAGTAGTGCCGGGGATCCTAGTACAGATACGCAGTATTTT,CASSAGDPSTDTQYF
TRBV7-3,few,TRBJ2-3,-,14,TGTGCCAGCAGCCCCAGGGCCGAGGCAGATACGCAGTATTTT,CASSPRAEADTQYF
TRBV30,few,TRBJ1-5,-,13,TGTGCCTGGAGTGCCCGGAACAATCAGCCCCAGCATTTT,CAWSARNNQPQHF
TRBV9,few,TRBJ1-2,-,12,TGTGCCAGCAGCGTGAGGAACTATGGCTACACCTTC,CASSVRNYGYTF